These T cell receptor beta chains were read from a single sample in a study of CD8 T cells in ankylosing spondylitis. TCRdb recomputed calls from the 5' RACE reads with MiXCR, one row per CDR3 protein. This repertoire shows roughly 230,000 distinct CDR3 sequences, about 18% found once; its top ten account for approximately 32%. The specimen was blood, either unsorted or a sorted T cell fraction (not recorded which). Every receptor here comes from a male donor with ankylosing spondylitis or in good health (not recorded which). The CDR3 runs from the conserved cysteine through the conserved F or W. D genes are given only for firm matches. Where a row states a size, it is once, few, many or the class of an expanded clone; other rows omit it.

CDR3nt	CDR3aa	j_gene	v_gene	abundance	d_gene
TGCAGCGTCTCTGGGGGGGACAGTCTCTCCTACAATGAGCAGTTCTTC	CSVSGGDSLSYNEQFF	TRBJ2-1	TRBV29-1	.	.
TGTGCCAGCAGTTCGCCGCGGGGAGGACACAAGAGCACAGATACGCAGTATTTT	CASSSPRGGHKSTDTQYF	TRBJ2-3	TRBV28	.	.
TGTGCCAGCAGCTTAAGGCAGGCAAATGAGCAGTTCTTC	CASSLRQANEQFF	TRBJ2-1	TRBV7-2	few	.
TGTGCCAGCAGTTACAGTGCGGGCGGGGTGGGGATTGGCCAGTACTTC	CASSYSAGGVGIGQYF	TRBJ2-5	TRBV6-5	.	.
TGTGCCAGCAGTTACAAAAAGGGGGACCTCGACGATGAGCAGTTCTTC	CASSYKKGDLDDEQFF	TRBJ2-1	TRBV6-5	few	.
TGTGCCAGCAGCCTATTCCGGGACAGGGTACAAGAGACCCAGTACTTC	CASSLFRDRVQETQYF	TRBJ2-5	TRBV7-8	few	TRBD1
TGTGCCAGCAGCTTAGCGACCGGGACAGGGGGTTACAATGAGCAGTTCTTC	CASSLATGTGGYNEQFF	TRBJ2-1	TRBV7-6	few	TRBD1
TGTGCCATCATACCCATGGGACTAGCGGGAGCCAATGAGCAGTTCTTC	CAIIPMGLAGANEQFF	TRBJ2-1	TRBV10-3	few	TRBD2
TGCGCCAGCAGTGAAGACTCTAAGTTTAGCCTCCAAGAGACCCAGTACTTC	CASSEDSKFSLQETQYF	TRBJ2-5	TRBV10-2	.	.
TGTGCCAGCACTAGGGGGTTAACCTACGAGCAGTACTTC	CASTRGLTYEQYF	TRBJ2-7	TRBV28	.	.
TGTGCCAGCAGCCCATCTCTAGAGGAGACCCAGTACTTC	CASSPSLEETQYF	TRBJ2-5	TRBV7-8	many	.
TGTGCCAGATCCCCGGCGGGGGCGCCTGATACGCAGTATTTT	CARSPAGAPDTQYF	TRBJ2-3	TRBV28	.	.
TGCGCCAGCAGCGGCCGGGACCATTACGAGCAGTACTTC	CASSGRDHYEQYF	TRBJ2-7	TRBV5-1	few	.
TGTGCCAGTAGTATAGATCTGGCCAATGAGCAGTTCTTC	CASSIDLANEQFF	TRBJ2-1	TRBV19	.	.
TGCTGTGCCACCTTAGGACAGCTAGCGGGGGCCAAAAACATTCAGTACTTC	CCATLGQLAGAKNIQYF	TRBJ2-4	TRBV20-1	.	TRBD2
TGCTGCGTCTGGGGGCAGGCCACGGGCTCCTACAATGAGCAGTTCTTC	CCVWGQATGSYNEQFF	TRBJ2-1	TRBV20-1	.	.
TGCAGTGCTCGCCAGGGGGACCCCTACGAGCAGTACTTC	CSARQGDPYEQYF	TRBJ2-7	TRBV20-1	few	TRBD1
TGTGCCAGCAGTCCGACAGGCCCTCCTCCCTACGAGCAGTACTTC	CASSPTGPPPYEQYF	TRBJ2-7	TRBV27	.	.
TGCGCCAGCAGCCAAGAGGTCGGCACCTACGAGCAGTACTTC	CASSQEVGTYEQYF	TRBJ2-7	TRBV4-1	once	.
TGCGCCAGCAGCCCGAACCTAGGGGGTAAGGAGCAGTTCTTC	CASSPNLGGKEQFF	TRBJ2-1	TRBV5-1	many	.
TGTGCCCTCAGTTCGGGACAGGGGTGGGGTCGGGAGGGCGAGGAGACCCAGTACTTC	CALSSGQGWGREGEETQYF	TRBJ2-5	TRBV10-3	.	TRBD1
TGTGCCAGCAGCTCTGACGGTTACTATGGCTACACCTTC	CASSSDGYYGYTF	TRBJ1-2	TRBV12-3/TRBV12-4	few	.
TGCGCCAGCAGCTTGGACAGGGGTCCGTCCTACGAGCAGTACTTC	CASSLDRGPSYEQYF	TRBJ2-7	TRBV5-1	many	TRBD1
TGTGCCAGCAGAGACATTAGGGACTTCTACGAGCAGTACTTC	CASRDIRDFYEQYF	TRBJ2-7	TRBV28	many	.
TGCGCCAGCAGCCAAGTAGGCATTCTTGATGAAAAACTGTTTTTT	CASSQVGILDEKLFF	TRBJ1-4	TRBV4-1	.	.
TGCGCCAGCAGCCAAGATTCGGCGCCTTACGAGCAGTACTTC	CASSQDSAPYEQYF	TRBJ2-7	TRBV4-1	few	.
TGTGCCAGCAGTTTCCAGATGCCGAGACAGGGTGAGAAGCCCCAGCATTTT	CASSFQMPRQGEKPQHF	TRBJ1-5	TRBV27	many	TRBD1
TGCGCCAGCAGTACCGGGGGGACGAACTACGAGCAGTACTTC	CASSTGGTNYEQYF	TRBJ2-7	TRBV5-1	many	TRBD2
TGTGCCAGTAGTACAGGGACAGCCCTGGAGCAGTACTTC	CASSTGTALEQYF	TRBJ2-7	TRBV19	.	TRBD1
TGTGCCACAAGCCCTAGCGGAAGCTCCTACAATGAGCAGTTCTTC	CATSPSGSSYNEQFF	TRBJ2-1	TRBV24-1	few	TRBD2
TGTGCCAGCAGACCGAGCTCCTACAATGAGCAGTTCTTC	CASRPSSYNEQFF	TRBJ2-1	TRBV12-3/TRBV12-4	few	.
TGCAGCGTTTCCGCTGGGACTAGCGGTATGGCGGGCTACAATGAGCAGTTCTTC	CSVSAGTSGMAGYNEQFF	TRBJ2-1	TRBV29-1	few	TRBD2
TGTGCCAGCAGTTCCGCTAGCGGCTCGAACACCGGGGAGCTGTTTTTT	CASSSASGSNTGELFF	TRBJ2-2	TRBV12-3/TRBV12-4	many	TRBD2
TGCAGTGCTAGGGACGGACTAGCGGGAGTAGGGGATACGCAGTATTTT	CSARDGLAGVGDTQYF	TRBJ2-3	TRBV20-1	.	TRBD2
TGTGCCAGCAGCTCAGCCAGCTACGAGCAGTACTTC	CASSSASYEQYF	TRBJ2-7	TRBV11-2	.	.
TGTGCCAGCAGTTTAAGGGCTAGCGAGAACACCGGGGAGCTGTTTTTT	CASSLRASENTGELFF	TRBJ2-2	TRBV5-6	.	.
TGTGCCAGCACCCCGGAGCTAGCCCAGGCAGATACGCAGTATTTT	CASTPELAQADTQYF	TRBJ2-3	TRBV12-3/TRBV12-4	.	.
TGTGCCAGCAGCTTACGACTAGATGTGTGGTGTGAGCAGTTCTTC	CASSLRLDVWCEQFF	TRBJ2-1	TRBV7-8	.	.
TGTGCCAGCAGTCGGGGGACAGGGTTTTCCTACGAGCAGTACTTC	CASSRGTGFSYEQYF	TRBJ2-7	TRBV27	many	TRBD1
TGTGCCACCAGCTTGCGGACAGGGGTAGACCAAGAGACCCAGTACTTC	CATSLRTGVDQETQYF	TRBJ2-5	TRBV15	many	TRBD1